This entry lists 15 T cell receptor beta chains sequenced from one sample in a study of cytomegalovirus exposure and HLA in healthy donors. Both 60 Vbeta primers and 13 Jbeta primers went into the PCR. Assay: immunoSEQ multiplex PCR; the TCRdb copy retains only in-frame clones and omits some. The table has about 120,000 clones, about 74% seen once. The sequenced sample was PBMCs. These receptors originate from a woman aged 40-49 years in good health and CMV-seropositive.

The CDR3 DNA reads TGTGCCAGCAGCGTGGACAACTACGAGCAGTACTTC. Protein product: CASSVDNYEQYF. The V call is TRBV7-9, the J call TRBJ2-7, with D possibly TRBD1 on 5 matching bases. Germline CDR1 and CDR2: SEHNR and FQNEAQ (reference sequence). CDR3 length: 12 amino acids. V gave up 5 bases and J gave up 3 bases, with 8 bases separating them.

This rearrangement joins TRBV30 to TRBJ2-1; 9 bases are a match to TRBD2. J was trimmed by 9 bases and V by 0 bases; bases with no gene match: 6. Germline CDR1 is GTSNPN and CDR2 is SVGIG (reference sequence). This CDR3 spans 14 amino acids. The CDR3 loop is CAWSVLSGSAEQFF. CDR3 nucleotides: TGTGCCTGGAGTGTACTTAGCGGGAGCGCTGAGCAGTTCTTC.

V gene TRBV7-2 combines with J gene TRBJ2-7; weak D call: TRBD2 (6 bases). The V end lost 6 bases, the J end lost 2 bases, and 20 bases lay between the germline ends. This CDR3 has 16 residues. Looked up from germline, CDR1 is SGHTA and CDR2 is FQGNSA. This CDR3 is CASSSLLPGDTYEQYF. In DNA, the CDR3 is TGTGCCAGCAGTTCTCTCCTACCGGGGGATACCTACGAGCAGTACTTC.

This rearrangement joins TRBV5-6 to TRBJ2-5, with TRBD1 matching 7 bases. The end of the DNA aligns better with TRBJ2-7, so the J call may be wrong. CDR3 length: 14 amino acids. Germline loops: CDR1 SGHDT, CDR2 YYEEEE. The CDR3 reads CASSPDRVVHEQYF. The CDR3 DNA follows: TGTGCCAGCAGCCCCGACAGGGTTGTCCACGAGCAGTACTTC.

This chain connects TRBV13 to TRBJ2-5; 8 nucleotides match TRBD1. Germline CDR1 and CDR2: PRHDT and FYEKMQ (reference sequence). The CDR3 is 15 amino acids. Unmatched junction bases numbered 5, after V lost 1 base and J lost 4 bases. The CDR3 loop reads CASSLVYDRGETQYF. The CDR3 bases are TGTGCCAGCAGCTTAGTCTACGACAGGGGAGAGACCCAGTACTTC.

The chain couples TRBV7-9 to TRBJ2-5, with 9 nucleotides matching TRBD2. V shed 4 bases, J shed 3 bases, and the junction held 9 bases outside the gene matches. This CDR3 is 16 amino acids long. Looked up from germline, CDR1 is SEHNR and CDR2 is FQNEAQ (reference sequence). The CDR3, as DNA: TGTGCCAGCAGCTGGAAAGCGGGGGGACCGAAAGAGACCCAGTACTTC. Translation: CASSWKAGGPKETQYF. Based on the CDR3 plus reference TRBV7-9 and TRBJ2-5, the full variable domain is DTGVSQNPRHKITKRGQNVTFRCDPISEHNRLYWYRQTLGQGPEFLTYFQNEAQLEKSRLLSDRFSAERPKGSFSTLEIQRTEQGDSAMYLCASSWKAGGPKETQYFGPGTRLLVL.

This clone was recorded a few times. The chain joins TRBV7-3 to TRBJ2-3; the D gene is possibly TRBD2 (5 bases). The V end was cut by 2 bases, the J end by 4 bases, with 13 bases between. This CDR3 has 15 residues. CDR1 SGHTA and CDR2 FQGTGA come from the germline V gene. CDR3 sequence reads: CASSLSRAGSDTQYF. The CDR3 bases are TGTGCCAGCAGCTTATCGAGGGCGGGTTCAGATACGCAGTATTTT.

The chain carries TRBV5-1 and TRBJ2-2, with 9 bases identical to TRBD2. The germline CDR1 and CDR2 sequences are SGHRS and YFSETQ. The V gene end was trimmed by 0 bases and the J gene end by 5 bases; junction bases not matched to a gene: 5. The CDR3 is 16 amino acids. Here the CDR3 reads CASSLGLAGVTGELFF. The DNA of the CDR3 is TGCGCCAGCAGCTTGGGGTTAGCGGGAGTTACCGGGGAGCTGTTTTTT.

This chain connects TRBV2 to TRBJ2-2; D might be TRBD2 (5 bases). The CDR3 runs to 13 residues. Trimming took 3 bases from V and 4 from J, leaving 6 bases between them. The germline V gene encodes CDR1 SNHLY and CDR2 FYNNEI. The CDR3 bases are TGTGCCAGCAGTGATGGACTCACCGGGGAGCTGTTTTTT. It specifies CASSDGLTGELFF.

The chain has TRBV5-1 and TRBJ1-1; a weak D match, TRBD1 (5 bases). This CDR3 has 14 residues. Germline V lookup: CDR1 SGHRS, CDR2 YFSETQ. V was cut by 2 bases and J by 2 bases, with 10 bases left in between. CDR3 loop: CASSFGGGNTEAFF. In nucleotides, the CDR3 is TGCGCCAGCAGCTTTGGGGGAGGCAACACTGAAGCTTTCTTT.

The chain recombines TRBV11-2 with TRBJ2-3, with D hard to call. V lost 0 bases, J lost 0 bases, and 7 bases lay in between. The CDR3 has 15 residues. CDR1 is SGHAT and CDR2 is FQNNGV in the germline V gene. CDR3 coding DNA: TGTGCCAGCAGCTTAGATCGTTTTAGCACAGATACGCAGTATTTT. Its protein product is CASSLDRFSTDTQYF.

The table lists this clone with a few counts. The V gene is TRBV19, the J gene TRBJ1-2; TRBD1 aligns across 9 bases. CDR3 length: 16 amino acids. The V gene end was trimmed by 2 bases and the J gene end by 1 base; junction bases not matched to a gene: 5. CDR1 and CDR2 (germline): LNHDA, SQIVND (reference sequence). The CDR3 loop is CASSITPGQGNYGYTF. The CDR3 DNA follows: TGTGCCAGTAGTATAACCCCGGGACAGGGTAACTATGGCTACACCTTC.

V usage is TRBV7-2 and J usage is TRBJ2-7, with D maybe TRBD2 (6 bases). This CDR3 is built from 14 residues. Trimming cost V 3 bases and J 3 bases, with 12 bases left between them. The V gene's germline CDR1 is SGHTA and CDR2 FQGNSA. The CDR3 DNA sequence: TGTGCCAGCAGCTTTGGGGGAGGCAGCTACGAGCAGTACTTC. It is translated as CASSFGGGSYEQYF.

The rearrangement uses TRBV4-1 and TRBJ2-5, with D maybe TRBD1 (6 bases). Per germline, CDR1 MGHRA and CDR2 YSYEKL. CDR3 size: 14 residues. With 4 bases removed from V and 5 bases from J, the gap between germline ends came to 14 bases. CDR3 protein: CASSLTQGAETQYF. The CDR3 bases are TGCGCCAGCAGCCTAACACAGGGTGCCGAGACCCAGTACTTC.

CDR3 sequence (DNA): TGTGCCAGCAGTTACCCAGGGGGTGGGGAGACCCAGTACTTC. This translates into CASSYPGGGETQYF. The gene calls are TRBV6-5 and TRBJ2-5; 7 bases map to TRBD1. The CDR3 has 14 amino acids. V trimming: 2 bases; J trimming: 5 bases; junction bases outside the gene matches: 5. The germline gives CDR1 MNHEY, CDR2 SVGAGI.